This is a list of T cell receptor beta chains from one sample in a study of response to subunit inactivated influenza vaccine. In TCRdb, the RT-PCR reads were re-called with MiXCR into one record per CDR3 protein. The repertoire holds 500,000 to 550,000 distinct CDR3 sequences, with 7.5% to 8.5% as singletons. The sample was PBMCs from blood, taken about 24 months after vaccination. The receptors were gathered from a man between 50 and 69 years old who received an inactivated influenza vaccine. Each CDR3 is given with its conserved first and last residue. A D gene is named only where the DNA matches it firmly. Rows give clone size only sometimes, using once, few, many, or a class for an expanded clone.

clone_size	v_call	j_call	d_call	cdr3_nt	cdr3_aa
NA	TRBV10-3	TRBJ2-5	NA	TGTGCCATCAGTGAGTCGTCCCGCCGGGAGACCCAGTACTTC	CAISESSRRETQYF
NA	TRBV4-1	TRBJ2-7	NA	TGCGCCAGCAGCCAACCGGGACGGTCCTACGAGCAGTACTTC	CASSQPGRSYEQYF
NA	TRBV30	TRBJ2-1	TRBD1	TGTGCCTGGAGTATGAGGACAGGCCTTCGCAATGAGCAGTTCTTC	CAWSMRTGLRNEQFF
many	TRBV12-3/TRBV12-4	TRBJ1-5	NA	TGTGCCAGCAGTTTTGGGCCGCAGCCCCAGCATTTT	CASSFGPQPQHF
NA	TRBV20-1	TRBJ2-7	NA	TGCAGTGCTAGAGCCATAAGGGGAGGCGCCTACGAGCAGTACTTC	CSARAIRGGAYEQYF
many	TRBV29-1	TRBJ2-7	TRBD1	TGCAGCGTTTCCGGGACAGGGGCGGCGTACGAGCAGTACTTC	CSVSGTGAAYEQYF
many	TRBV12-3/TRBV12-4	TRBJ1-5	NA	TGTGCCAGCAGTCCAGGGATTACCAATCAGCCCCAGCATTTT	CASSPGITNQPQHF
many	TRBV12-3/TRBV12-4	TRBJ2-7	TRBD1	TGTGCCAGCAGTAGGACAGGGAGGAACGAGCAGTACTTC	CASSRTGRNEQYF
many	TRBV5-6	TRBJ2-3	NA	TGTGCCAGCAGCTTAAGAAGGGGAACGGATACGCAGTATTTT	CASSLRRGTDTQYF
few	TRBV7-8	TRBJ2-7	NA	TGTGCCAGCAGCCCTTGGGACCGGGCCTACGAGCAGTACTTC	CASSPWDRAYEQYF
NA	TRBV4-2	TRBJ2-1	TRBD1	TGTGCCAGCAGCCAAGTGAGACAGGGGGCAGGCATCAATGAGCAGTTCTTC	CASSQVRQGAGINEQFF
many	TRBV4-1	TRBJ2-5	NA	TGCGCCAGCAGGGGGACGGATAAAGAGACCCAGTACTTC	CASRGTDKETQYF
many	TRBV24-1	TRBJ2-1	TRBD1	TGTGCCACCAGTGACCCGGGGACAGGGGGCTTTAATGAGCAGTTCTTC	CATSDPGTGGFNEQFF
few	TRBV3-1	TRBJ1-3	NA	TGTGCCAGCAGCCCCTCCGGGACGGTCTCTGGAAACACCATATATTTT	CASSPSGTVSGNTIYF
NA	TRBV29-1	TRBJ1-2	NA	NA	CSASSGNNYGCTF
few	TRBV20-1	TRBJ2-5	NA	TGCAGTGCTGGGGGACATATCGGGGAGACCCAGTACTTC	CSAGGHIGETQYF
few	TRBV24-1	TRBJ2-1	NA	TGTGCCACCAGTGATTTAGGTCGAGGTTTGAATGAGCAGTTCTTC	CATSDLGRGLNEQFF
many	TRBV5-1	TRBJ2-4	NA	TGCGCCAGCAGCTTGGACTACTCGAAGGGGGACATTCAGTACTTC	CASSLDYSKGDIQYF
NA	TRBV6-2/TRBV6-3	TRBJ2-7	NA	TGTGCCAGCAGTTCCACATTCAGATACGAGCAGTACTTC	CASSSTFRYEQYF
NA	TRBV20-1	TRBJ2-7	TRBD2	TGCAGTGCCCACCACCTCGGGCGGGGGACCGGCGAGCAGTACTTC	CSAHHLGRGTGEQYF
NA	TRBV12-3/TRBV12-4	TRBJ2-7	NA	TGTGCCAGCAGTTCACAGGGGTCTCGGGGGTACGAGCAGTACTTC	CASSSQGSRGYEQYF
NA	TRBV4-2	TRBJ1-5	TRBD1	TGTGCCAGCAGCCAGGAGGGACAGGGAAGCAATCAGCCCCAGCATTTT	CASSQEGQGSNQPQHF
few	TRBV21-1	TRBJ1-3	NA	TGTGCCAGCAGGCGGAAGGGACAGGCCTTCTCTAGGAACACCATATATTTT	CASRRKGQAFSRNTIYF
NA	TRBV11-2	TRBJ2-3	NA	TGTGCCAGCAGCTTAGTCAGGGAATCAGATACGCAGTATTTT	CASSLVRESDTQYF
NA	TRBV29-1	TRBJ2-7	TRBD1	TGCAGCGCCGGGACAGGGCTCTCCTACGAGCAGTACTTC	CSAGTGLSYEQYF
NA	TRBV10-2	TRBJ1-5	TRBD1	TGCGCCAGCAGACAGGGGGTCGGTCAGCCCCAGCATTTT	CASRQGVGQPQHF